The present T cell receptor beta chain was sequenced within a study of OX40 agonist ivuxolimab in advanced cancers. Across the whole study: Ivuxolimab is a fully human IgG2 antibody that activates OX40 (CD134).

Systemic immunosuppression or autoimmune disease history was grounds to exclude patients. Overall study results and limits: Clonal expansion by week 6 occurred in CD4+ and CD8+ blood T cells (at 0.1 to 3.0 mg/kg).

Concerning this clone: Its target is unknown.

This CDR3 has 15 amino acids. The germline CDR1 and CDR2 sequences are SGHDN and FVKESK. Trimming took 3 bases from V and 8 from J; bases not matched to a gene: 8. Some clones are missing from TCRdb's copy, which holds only in-frame ones; the method was immunoSEQ multiplex PCR. Of about 35,000 clones in the sample, about 90% are singletons; the top ten hold 30% to 40%. The sample consisted of CD4+ or CD8+ T cells sorted from blood, taken in a trial of the OX40 agonist ivuxolimab. The clonotype comes from an adult with an advanced solid tumor such as melanoma, head and neck, liver or kidney cancer. The rearrangement links TRBV14 to TRBJ2-1; 9 bases map to TRBD2. CDR3 in DNA: TGTGCCAGCAGCCAGTCCGGGACTAGCAGGGATGAGCAGTTCTTC. Protein sequence: CASSQSGTSRDEQFF. Full variable domain (rest looked up from reference TRBV14 and TRBJ2-1): EAGVTQFPSHSVIEKGQTVTLRCDPISGHDNLYWYRRVMGKEIKFLLHFVKESKQDESGMPNNRFLAERTGGTYSTLKVQPAELEDSGVYFCASSQSGTSRDEQFFGPGTRLTVL.